This T cell receptor beta chain is from a study of HIV-infected patients and healthy controls. General study results and limits: The diversity differences were not explained by slight age and sex differences between study cohorts. Healthy controls shared more CDR3 sequences between individuals than HIV-infected patients did.

No cell fractionation was done, so the repertoire covers all unsorted peripheral blood T cells. Reverse transcription used around 480 ng RNA and constant-region primers for alpha and beta. Alpha and beta chain libraries were made separately by chain-specific third strand synthesis with multiplexing indices. MiXCR, applied by TCRdb to the 5' RACE reads, yields one record per CDR3 protein. The repertoire holds about 5,500 distinct CDR3 sequences, with around 8.8% as singletons. CDR1 SGHVS and CDR2 FNYEAQ come from the germline V gene. V lost 1 base and J lost 1, with 4 bases in between. This CDR3 comprises 13 residues. This clonotype has at least ten counts. Its antigen is undetermined.

Sequenced here: blood, sampled before antiretroviral therapy. The chain links TRBV7-6 to TRBJ1-1; D ambiguous. This clonotype was sampled from an adult with HIV infection. In DNA, the CDR3 is TGTGCCAGCAGCTTAGGCAGGAACACTGAAGCTTTCTTT. This translates into CASSLGRNTEAFF.